The rows below give T cell receptor beta chains drawn from one sample of a study of blood T cell repertoires in COVID-19. Generated by immunoSEQ multiplex PCR, the TCRdb table keeps only in-frame clones and is missing some. The table has approximately 300,000 clones, 90% seen once. Sequencing was performed on peripheral blood. These receptors were taken from a woman aged 30 to 39 with COVID-19, enrolled during active disease. Both conserved end residues are part of each CDR3. D genes are given only for firm matches. The size field is filled for only some rows; it gives once, few, many or a size class.

TRBV10-3	TRBJ2-1	-	-	TGTGCCATCAGTGGCGGGGTTTACAATGAGCAGTTCTTC	CAISGGVYNEQFF
TRBV5-1	TRBJ2-2	once	TRBD1	TGCGCCAGTATACCCGGGACAGGGGGCGCCGGGGAGCTGTTTTTT	CASIPGTGGAGELFF
TRBV7-6	TRBJ2-2	-	TRBD2	TGTGCCAGCAGCGCGGGGGGAGCGAACACCGGGGAGCTGTTTTTT	CASSAGGANTGELFF
TRBV5-1	TRBJ2-3	-	TRBD1	TGCGCCAGCAGCTTAACAGGGGGCTCCACAGATACGCAGTATTTT	CASSLTGGSTDTQYF
TRBV9	TRBJ2-1	-	-	TGTGCCAGCAGCGTAGATATCAGGGGCCTTACAGGTGAGCAGTTCTTC	CASSVDIRGLTGEQFF
TRBV7-3	TRBJ2-1	-	-	TGTGCCAGCAGCTTAACCGGGGGATACAATGAGCAGTTCTTC	CASSLTGGYNEQFF
TRBV4-3	TRBJ1-4	-	-	TGCGCCAGCAGCCCCCAAGGGGCACATCCCAGAGAAAAACTGTTTTTT	CASSPQGAHPREKLFF
TRBV7-8	TRBJ1-6	-	TRBD1	TGTGCCAGCAGCTTGGGACAGACCAGCTCCTATAATTCACCCCTCCACTTT	CASSLGQTSSYNSPLHF
TRBV6-6	TRBJ2-6	-	TRBD1	TGTGCCAGCAGTCCGGGACAGGGTCTGTGGGGGGCCAACGTCCTGACTTTC	CASSPGQGLWGANVLTF
TRBV30	TRBJ2-3	-	-	TGTGCCTGCCGCCCCTCTTTCGGGAGCACAGATACGCAGTATTTT	CACRPSFGSTDTQYF
TRBV28	TRBJ2-1	-	TRBD1	TGTGCCAGCAGAATTACGGGGACAGCAGCTCACAATGAGCAGTTCTTC	CASRITGTAAHNEQFF
TRBV5-1	TRBJ2-2	-	TRBD1	TGCGCCAGCAGCTTGAAGGGGGCGGCCACCGGGGAGCTGTTTTTT	CASSLKGAATGELFF
TRBV19	TRBJ1-1	-	-	TGTGCCAGTAGCAGCTTAGTGACAGGCTTAATGAACACTGAAGCTTTCTTT	CASSSLVTGLMNTEAFF
TRBV28	TRBJ1-4	-	-	TGTGCCAGCCTAAACACAGGCACAACTAATGAAAAACTGTTTTTT	CASLNTGTTNEKLFF
TRBV19	TRBJ2-7	once	-	TGTGCCAGTAGTTCCCATCACGAGCAGTACTTC	CASSSHHEQYF
TRBV5-1	TRBJ1-4	-	TRBD1	TGCGCCATCCCGTTCGCTCGGGACAGGGGGGGAACTTCGGAAAAACTGTTTTTT	CAIPFARDRGGTSEKLFF
TRBV7-9	TRBJ2-1	-	-	TGTGCCAGCAGCCGAGACTTTGGAGAGCAGTTCTTC	CASSRDFGEQFF
TRBV19	TRBJ2-3	-	TRBD1	TGTGCCAGTAGCCGGACAGGGGCAACAGATACGCAGTATTTT	CASSRTGATDTQYF
TRBV10-2	TRBJ1-1	-	-	TGCGCCAGCTCTCCCGGGAACACTGAAGCTTTCTTT	CASSPGNTEAFF
TRBV10-3	TRBJ1-5	once	-	TGTGCCATCAGTGAGAGACCAGGGGTCCAGCCCCAGCATTTT	CAISERPGVQPQHF
TRBV2	TRBJ2-7	once	TRBD1	TGTGCCAGCAGATGGACCGGGACAGACCTCTACGAGCAGTACTTC	CASRWTGTDLYEQYF
TRBV21-1	TRBJ1-4	few	-	TGTGCCAGCTACAAGGAAGGGGCAGGTTTT	CASYKEGAGF
TRBV9	TRBJ1-4	-	TRBD1	TGTGCCAGCAGCGAAACCGGGACAGGAAATGAAAAACTGTTTTTT	CASSETGTGNEKLFF
TRBV11-2	TRBJ2-5	-	-	TGTGCCAGCAGCTTTACCTTCACAGGGACACAAGAGACCCAGTACTTC	CASSFTFTGTQETQYF
TRBV7-8	TRBJ1-6	once	TRBD1	TGTGCCAGCAGCTTACGGGCAGGGGGGATCTATAATTCACCCCTCCACTTT	CASSLRAGGIYNSPLHF
TRBV6-2/TRBV6-3	TRBJ2-5	-	TRBD2	TGTGCCAGCAGCCGGGGGAAGAAGCGGGAGTTTGAGGAGACCCAGTACTTC	CASSRGKKREFEETQYF
TRBV7-9	TRBJ1-1	-	TRBD1	TGTGCCAGCAGCGTAGGGGGCTCTGACGAAGCTTTCTTT	CASSVGGSDEAFF
TRBV6-5	TRBJ1-1	-	-	TGTGCCAGCAGCAGGGTTGGCACTGAAGCTTTCTTT	CASSRVGTEAFF
TRBV10-3	TRBJ2-3	-	TRBD2	TGTGCCATCAGTGACGGCCAGGGTGCGGGAGGGCGCACCACAGATACGCAGTATTTT	CAISDGQGAGGRTTDTQYF
TRBV3-1/TRBV3-2	TRBJ1-6	-	-	TGTGCCAGCAGCCATGGCAGGGCAAATTCACCCCTCCACTTT	CASSHGRANSPLHF
TRBV30	TRBJ2-4	once	-	TGTGCCTGGAGTGCTGGACACAAGTCATTCGCCAAAAACATTCAGTACTTC	CAWSAGHKSFAKNIQYF
TRBV3-1/TRBV3-2	TRBJ2-7	-	-	TGTGCCAGCAGCCAACAGGGTCGTTCCTACGAGCAGTACTTC	CASSQQGRSYEQYF
TRBV5-1	TRBJ2-4	-	-	TGCGCCAGCAGCCCTACTGTCCAAGAGGCCAAAAACATTCAGTACTTC	CASSPTVQEAKNIQYF
TRBV10-3	TRBJ2-7	-	TRBD1	TGTGCCAGCCGGACAGGGAGCTCCTACGAGCAGTACTTC	CASRTGSSYEQYF
TRBV24-1	TRBJ1-6	many	-	TGTGCCACACAGAGGGCGACAAATTCACCCCTCCACTTT	CATQRATNSPLHF
TRBV19	TRBJ2-7	-	-	TGTGCCACCTCCGGGGGTAATCTCTACGAGCAGTACTTC	CATSGGNLYEQYF
TRBV30	TRBJ1-1	-	-	TGTGCCTGGGCGCTCAGTGGCACTGAAGCTTTCTTT	CAWALSGTEAFF
TRBV6-2/TRBV6-3	TRBJ1-4	-	TRBD1	TGTGCCAGCAGCCGCGGGACAGTGTCTGAAAAACTGTTTTTT	CASSRGTVSEKLFF
TRBV2	TRBJ2-5	once	-	TGTGCCAGCAGTGAGGCCGACCGCCGGGTGGTGACCCAGTACTTC	CASSEADRRVVTQYF
TRBV7-3	TRBJ2-3	-	TRBD2	TGTGCCAGCAGCCTCCTAGCGGGAGGAGGCACAGATACGCAGTATTTT	CASSLLAGGGTDTQYF
TRBV6-2/TRBV6-3	TRBJ1-4	-	TRBD1	TGTGCCAGCAGTGCCCCTAGGACAGGGGACGAAAAACTGTTTTTT	CASSAPRTGDEKLFF
TRBV5-1	TRBJ2-3	once	-	TGCGCCAGCAGCTTGGCCCGGGATACGCAGTATTTT	CASSLARDTQYF
TRBV2	TRBJ1-5	once	-	TGTGCCAGCAGTCGAGGGAGTCAGCCCCAGCATTTT	CASSRGSQPQHF
TRBV4-1	TRBJ1-5	-	TRBD1	TGCGCCAGCAGCCCTCCGACAGGGGGACAGCCCCAGCATTTT	CASSPPTGGQPQHF
TRBV29-1	TRBJ2-1	-	TRBD2	TGCAGCGCTAGTAGCGGGACGCTTGAGCAGTTCTTC	CSASSGTLEQFF
TRBV18	TRBJ1-1	-	-	TGTGCCAGCTCACCATATGCAGGGGTGGCCACTGAAGCTTTCTTT	CASSPYAGVATEAFF
TRBV11-2	TRBJ2-3	-	TRBD2	TGTGCCAGCAGCTTAGAGGGGTTAGCGGGAAGGCGGGATACGCAGTATTTT	CASSLEGLAGRRDTQYF
TRBV24-1	TRBJ2-1	-	TRBD1	TGTGCCACCAGTGATTGGGCACAGGGGGGAGACAATGAGCAGTTCTTC	CATSDWAQGGDNEQFF
TRBV14	TRBJ1-2	few	-	TGTGCCAGCAGCCAACTTGGGGCCTACTATGGCTACACCTTC	CASSQLGAYYGYTF
TRBV5-6	TRBJ2-7	-	TRBD1	TGTGCCAGCAGCTTGCCCCGGGACAGGAAGGCCTACGAGCAGTACTTC	CASSLPRDRKAYEQYF
TRBV5-6	TRBJ2-3	-	TRBD2	TGTGCCAGCAGCTTGATGCTAGCGGGAGGGACAGATACGCAGTATTTT	CASSLMLAGGTDTQYF
TRBV10-3	TRBJ2-7	-	TRBD1	TGTGCCATCCAGGGACAGGCCGTCTCCGAGCAGTACTTC	CAIQGQAVSEQYF